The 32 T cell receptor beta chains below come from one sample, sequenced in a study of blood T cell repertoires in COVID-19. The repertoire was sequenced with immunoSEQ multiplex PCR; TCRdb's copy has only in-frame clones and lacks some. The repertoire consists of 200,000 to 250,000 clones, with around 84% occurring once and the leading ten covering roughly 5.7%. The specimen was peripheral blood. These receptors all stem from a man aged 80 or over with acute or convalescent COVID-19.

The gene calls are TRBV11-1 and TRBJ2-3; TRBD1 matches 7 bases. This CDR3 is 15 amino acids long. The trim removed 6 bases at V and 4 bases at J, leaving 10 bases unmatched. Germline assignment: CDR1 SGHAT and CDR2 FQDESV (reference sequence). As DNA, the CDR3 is TGTGCCAGCAGATCCGACAGGGCCGGGCCAGATACGCAGTATTTT. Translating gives CASRSDRAGPDTQYF.

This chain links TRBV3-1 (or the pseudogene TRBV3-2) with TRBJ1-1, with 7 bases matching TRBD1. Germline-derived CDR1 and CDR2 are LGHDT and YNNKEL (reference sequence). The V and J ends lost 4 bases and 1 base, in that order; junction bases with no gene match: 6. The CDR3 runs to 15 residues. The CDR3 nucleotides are TGTGCCAGCAGCCCCCAAGGGACAGCGAACACTGAAGCTTTCTTT. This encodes CASSPQGTANTEAFF.

Here the CDR3 DNA reads TGCGCCAGCAGCTTGGCAGGGGCAGTGTGGGGAAACACCATATATTTT. Protein product: CASSLAGAVWGNTIYF. This chain uses TRBV5-1 with TRBJ1-3; D may be TRBD1 (6 bases). Germline V lookup: CDR1 SGHRS, CDR2 YFSETQ. Deletions cut 0 bases from V and 4 bases from J, with 14 bases between. The CDR3 runs to 16 residues.

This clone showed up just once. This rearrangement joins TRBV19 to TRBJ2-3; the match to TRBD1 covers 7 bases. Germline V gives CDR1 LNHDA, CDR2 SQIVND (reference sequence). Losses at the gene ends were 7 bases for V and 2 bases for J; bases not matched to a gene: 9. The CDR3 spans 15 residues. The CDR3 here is CASKGDSENTDTQYF. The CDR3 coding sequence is TGTGCCAGTAAAGGGGACAGCGAAAACACAGATACGCAGTATTTT.

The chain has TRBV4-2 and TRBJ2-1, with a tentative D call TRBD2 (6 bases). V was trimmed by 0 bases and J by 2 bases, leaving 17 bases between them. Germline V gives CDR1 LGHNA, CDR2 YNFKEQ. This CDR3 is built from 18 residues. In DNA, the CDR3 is TGTGCCAGCAGCCAAGAGCCCTCCGGGGGAGCGGCCTACAATGAGCAGTTCTTC. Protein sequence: CASSQEPSGGAAYNEQFF.

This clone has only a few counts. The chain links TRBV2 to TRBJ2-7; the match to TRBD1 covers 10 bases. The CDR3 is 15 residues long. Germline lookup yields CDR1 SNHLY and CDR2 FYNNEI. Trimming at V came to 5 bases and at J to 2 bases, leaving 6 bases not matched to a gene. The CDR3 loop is CASSREGTGAYEQYV. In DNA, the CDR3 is TGTGCCAGCAGTCGCGAAGGGACAGGGGCCTACGAGCAGTACGTC.

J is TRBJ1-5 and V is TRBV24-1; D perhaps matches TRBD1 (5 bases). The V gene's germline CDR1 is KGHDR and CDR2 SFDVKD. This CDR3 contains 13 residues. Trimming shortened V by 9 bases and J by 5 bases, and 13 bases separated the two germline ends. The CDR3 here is CATGEEGDQPQHF. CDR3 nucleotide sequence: TGTGCCACCGGGGAAGAAGGGGATCAGCCCCAGCATTTT.

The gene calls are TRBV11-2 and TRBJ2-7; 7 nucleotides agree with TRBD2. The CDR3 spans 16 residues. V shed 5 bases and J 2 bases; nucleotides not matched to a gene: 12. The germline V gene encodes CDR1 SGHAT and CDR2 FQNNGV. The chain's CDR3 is CASSPRGGSETYEQYV. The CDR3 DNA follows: TGTGCCAGCAGCCCCCGTGGCGGGAGCGAAACCTACGAGCAGTACGTC.

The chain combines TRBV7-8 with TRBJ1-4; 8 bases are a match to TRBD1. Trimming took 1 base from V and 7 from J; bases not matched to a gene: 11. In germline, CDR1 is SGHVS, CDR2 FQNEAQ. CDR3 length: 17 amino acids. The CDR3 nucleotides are TGTGCCAGCAGCTTAGGGGGTCAGGGGGCGCATCGTGAAAAACTGTTTTTT. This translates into CASSLGGQGAHREKLFF. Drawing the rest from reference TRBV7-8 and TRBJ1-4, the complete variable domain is GAGVSQSPRYKVAKRGQDVALRCDPISGHVSLFWYQQALGQGPEFLTYFQNEAQLDKSGLPSDRFFAERPEGSVSTLKIQRTQQEDSAVYLCASSLGGQGAHREKLFFGSGTQLSVL.

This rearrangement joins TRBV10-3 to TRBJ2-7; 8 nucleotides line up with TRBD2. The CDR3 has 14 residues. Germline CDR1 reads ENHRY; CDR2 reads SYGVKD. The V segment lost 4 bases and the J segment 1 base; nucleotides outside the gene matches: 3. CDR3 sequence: CAISGTSRSYEQYF. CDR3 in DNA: TGTGCCATCAGTGGGACTAGCAGATCCTACGAGCAGTACTTC.

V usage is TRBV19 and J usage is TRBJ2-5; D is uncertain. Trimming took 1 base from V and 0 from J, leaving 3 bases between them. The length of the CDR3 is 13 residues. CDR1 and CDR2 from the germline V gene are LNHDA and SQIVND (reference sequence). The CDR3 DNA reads TGTGCCAGTAGTATAGGTAACCAAGAGACCCAGTACTTC. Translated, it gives CASSIGNQETQYF.

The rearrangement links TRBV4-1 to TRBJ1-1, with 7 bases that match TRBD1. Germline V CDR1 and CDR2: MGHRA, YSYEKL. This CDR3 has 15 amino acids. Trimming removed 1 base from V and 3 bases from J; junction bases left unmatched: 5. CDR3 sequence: CASSQAPGGYTEAFF. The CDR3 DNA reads TGCGCCAGCAGCCAAGCACCAGGGGGGTACACTGAAGCTTTCTTT.

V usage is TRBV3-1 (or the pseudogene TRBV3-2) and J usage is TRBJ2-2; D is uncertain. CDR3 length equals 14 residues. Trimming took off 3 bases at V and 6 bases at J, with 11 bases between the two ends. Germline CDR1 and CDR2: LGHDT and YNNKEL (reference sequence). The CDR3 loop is CASSHGQVAGELFF. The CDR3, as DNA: TGTGCCAGCAGCCATGGTCAGGTAGCCGGGGAGCTGTTTTTT.

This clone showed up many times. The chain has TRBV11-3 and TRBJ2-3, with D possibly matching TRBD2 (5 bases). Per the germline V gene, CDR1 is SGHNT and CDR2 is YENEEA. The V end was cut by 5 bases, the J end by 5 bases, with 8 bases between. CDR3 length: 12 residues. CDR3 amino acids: CASSPAGDTQYF. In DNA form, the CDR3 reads TGTGCCAGCAGCCCGGCGGGAGATACGCAGTATTTT.

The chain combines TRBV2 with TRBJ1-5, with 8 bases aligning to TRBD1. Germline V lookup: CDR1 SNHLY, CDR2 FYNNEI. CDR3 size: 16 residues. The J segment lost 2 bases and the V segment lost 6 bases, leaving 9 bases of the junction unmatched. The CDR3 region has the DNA TGTGCCAGCAGAGAGGGGACAGGAACGGGCAATCAGCCCCAGCATTTT. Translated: CASREGTGTGNQPQHF.

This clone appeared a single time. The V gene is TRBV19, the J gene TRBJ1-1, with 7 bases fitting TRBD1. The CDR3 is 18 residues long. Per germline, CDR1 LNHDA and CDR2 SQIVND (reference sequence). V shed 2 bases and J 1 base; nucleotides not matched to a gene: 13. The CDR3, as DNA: TGTGCCAGTAGTATAACTCCCGGACAGGCCCCGTCGAACACTGAAGCTTTCTTT. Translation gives CASSITPGQAPSNTEAFF.

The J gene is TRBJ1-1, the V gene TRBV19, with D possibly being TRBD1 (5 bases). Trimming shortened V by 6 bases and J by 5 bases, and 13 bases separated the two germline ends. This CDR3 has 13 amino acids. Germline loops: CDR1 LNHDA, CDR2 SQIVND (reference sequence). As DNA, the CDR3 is TGTGCCAGTAGGGCCCCAGGGTATACTGAAGCTTTCTTT. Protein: CASRAPGYTEAFF.

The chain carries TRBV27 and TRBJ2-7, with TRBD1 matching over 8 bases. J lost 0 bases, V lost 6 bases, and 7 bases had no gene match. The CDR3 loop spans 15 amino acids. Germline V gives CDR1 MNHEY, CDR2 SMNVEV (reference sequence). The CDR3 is CASSQDRASSYEQYF. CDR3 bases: TGTGCCAGCAGCCAGGACAGGGCAAGCTCCTACGAGCAGTACTTC.

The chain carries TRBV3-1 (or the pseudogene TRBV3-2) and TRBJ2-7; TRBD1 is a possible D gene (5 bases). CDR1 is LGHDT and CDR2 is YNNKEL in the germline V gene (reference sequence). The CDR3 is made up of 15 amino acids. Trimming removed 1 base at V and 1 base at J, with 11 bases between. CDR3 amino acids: CASSQGGASSYEQYF. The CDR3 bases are TGTGCCAGCAGCCAAGGTGGGGCATCGTCCTACGAGCAGTACTTC.

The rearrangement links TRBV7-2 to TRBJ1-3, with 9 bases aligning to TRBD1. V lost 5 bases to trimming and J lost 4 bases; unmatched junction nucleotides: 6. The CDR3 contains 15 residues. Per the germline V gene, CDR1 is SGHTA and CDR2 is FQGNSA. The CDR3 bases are TGTGCCAGCAGCCCCTGGACAGGGGTCGGAAACACCATATATTTT. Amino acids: CASSPWTGVGNTIYF.

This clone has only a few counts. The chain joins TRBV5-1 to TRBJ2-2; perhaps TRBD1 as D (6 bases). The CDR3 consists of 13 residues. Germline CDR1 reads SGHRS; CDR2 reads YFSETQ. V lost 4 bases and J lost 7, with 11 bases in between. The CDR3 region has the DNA TGCGCCAGCAGCGGGGGCATCGACGGGGAGCTGTTTTTT. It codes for CASSGGIDGELFF.

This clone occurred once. The CDR3 spells CASSPGGLAGDISYNEQFF. CDR3 nucleotides: TGTGCCAGCTCACCGGGTGGACTAGCGGGAGATATCTCCTACAATGAGCAGTTCTTC. V usage is TRBV18 and J usage is TRBJ2-1; TRBD2 matches 13 bases. Germline V CDR1 and CDR2: KGHSH, LQKENI. The CDR3 extends over 19 amino acids. After removal of 3 bases from V and 0 bases from J, the junction contained 8 bases not matched to a gene.

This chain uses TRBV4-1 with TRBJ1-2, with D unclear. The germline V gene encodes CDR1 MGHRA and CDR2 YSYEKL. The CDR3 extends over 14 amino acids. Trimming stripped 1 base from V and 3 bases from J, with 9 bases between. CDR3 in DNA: TGCGCCAGCAGCCAAGTTGACTTGTACTATGGCTACACCTTC. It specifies CASSQVDLYYGYTF.

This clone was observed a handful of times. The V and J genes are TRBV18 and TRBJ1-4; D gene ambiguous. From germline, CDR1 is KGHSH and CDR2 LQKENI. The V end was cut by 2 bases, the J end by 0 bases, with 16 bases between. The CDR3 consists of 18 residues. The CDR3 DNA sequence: TGTGCCAGCTCACCATCCCAAGTGGGGAGAGCAACTAATGAAAAACTGTTTTTT. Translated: CASSPSQVGRATNEKLFF.

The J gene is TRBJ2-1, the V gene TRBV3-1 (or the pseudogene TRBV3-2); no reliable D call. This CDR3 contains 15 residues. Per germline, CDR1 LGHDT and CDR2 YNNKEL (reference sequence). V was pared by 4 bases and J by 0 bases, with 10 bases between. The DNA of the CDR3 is TGTGCCAGCAGCCCCCAGGATAGCTCCTACAATGAGCAGTTCTTC. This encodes CASSPQDSSYNEQFF.

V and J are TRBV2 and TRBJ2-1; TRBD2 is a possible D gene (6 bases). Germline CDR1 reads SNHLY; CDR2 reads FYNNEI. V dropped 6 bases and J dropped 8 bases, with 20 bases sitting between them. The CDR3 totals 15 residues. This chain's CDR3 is CASRPTSPRQHEQFF. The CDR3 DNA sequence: TGTGCCAGCAGACCGACTAGTCCGAGGCAGCATGAGCAGTTCTTC.

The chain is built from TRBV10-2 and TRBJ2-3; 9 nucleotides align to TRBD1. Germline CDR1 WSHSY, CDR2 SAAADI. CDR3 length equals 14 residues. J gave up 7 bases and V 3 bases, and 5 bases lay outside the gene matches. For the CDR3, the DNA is TGCGCCAGCAGTGAAACAGGGGGCGCGTATACGCAGTATTTT. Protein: CASSETGGAYTQYF.

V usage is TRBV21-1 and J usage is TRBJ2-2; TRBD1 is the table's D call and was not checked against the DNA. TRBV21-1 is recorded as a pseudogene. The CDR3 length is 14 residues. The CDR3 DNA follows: TGTGCCAGCAGCAAAAAGGAAGGGGGCGGGGAGCTGTTTTTT. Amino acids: CASSKKEGGGELFF.

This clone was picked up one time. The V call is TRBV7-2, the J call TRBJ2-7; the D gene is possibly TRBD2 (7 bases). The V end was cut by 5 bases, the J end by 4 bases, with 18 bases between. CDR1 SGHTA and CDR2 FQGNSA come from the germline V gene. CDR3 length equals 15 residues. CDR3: CASSPGGGSQYEQYF. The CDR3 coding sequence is TGTGCCAGCAGCCCCGGGGGCGGGAGCCAATACGAGCAGTACTTC.

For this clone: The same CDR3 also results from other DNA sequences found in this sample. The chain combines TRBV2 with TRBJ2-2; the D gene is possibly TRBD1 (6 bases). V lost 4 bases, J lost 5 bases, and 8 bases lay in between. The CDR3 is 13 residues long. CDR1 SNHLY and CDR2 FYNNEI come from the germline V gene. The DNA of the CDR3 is TGTGCCAGCAGTGGGCAGGGGACCGGGGAGCTGTTTTTT. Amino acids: CASSGQGTGELFF.

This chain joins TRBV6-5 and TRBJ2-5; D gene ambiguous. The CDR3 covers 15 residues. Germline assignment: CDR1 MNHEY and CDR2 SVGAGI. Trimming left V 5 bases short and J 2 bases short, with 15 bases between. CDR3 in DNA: TGTGCCAGCAGTCCATTCGGAGTTGGTCAAGAGACCCAGTACTTC. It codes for CASSPFGVGQETQYF.

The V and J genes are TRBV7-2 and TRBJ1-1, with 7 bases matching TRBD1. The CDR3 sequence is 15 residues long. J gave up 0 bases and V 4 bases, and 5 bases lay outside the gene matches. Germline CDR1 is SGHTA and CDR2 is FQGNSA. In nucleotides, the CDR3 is TGTGCCAGCAGCTCGCAAGGGACAGTGAACACTGAAGCTTTCTTT. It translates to CASSSQGTVNTEAFF.